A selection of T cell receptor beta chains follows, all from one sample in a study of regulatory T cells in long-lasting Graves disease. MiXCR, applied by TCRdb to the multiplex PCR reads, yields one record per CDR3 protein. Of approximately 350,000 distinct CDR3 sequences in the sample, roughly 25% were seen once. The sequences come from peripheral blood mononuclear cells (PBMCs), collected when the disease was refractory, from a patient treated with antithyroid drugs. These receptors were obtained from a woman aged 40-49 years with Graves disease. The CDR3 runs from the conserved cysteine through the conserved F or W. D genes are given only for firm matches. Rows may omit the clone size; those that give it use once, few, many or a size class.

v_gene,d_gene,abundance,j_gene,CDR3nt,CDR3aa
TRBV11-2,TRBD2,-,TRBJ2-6,TGTGCCAGCAGCTTAGTAATAGCGGGAGGGCTTAGGGCCAACGTCCTGACTTTC,CASSLVIAGGLRANVLTF
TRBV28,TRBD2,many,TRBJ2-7,TGTGCCAGCAGTCACATACAAGAAGCGGGAGTCTACGAGCAGTACTTC,CASSHIQEAGVYEQYF
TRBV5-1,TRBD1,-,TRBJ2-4,TGCGCCAGCAGCCAATCGGACAGGGGTGACATTCAGTACTTC,CASSQSDRGDIQYF
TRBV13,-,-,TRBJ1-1,TGTGCCAGCAGCTTAGAAAGGGGAAGCACGGAAGCTTTCTTT,CASSLERGSTEAFF
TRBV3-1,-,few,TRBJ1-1,TGTGCCAGCAGCCAAAGTCTGGGGATGAACACTGAAGCTTTCTTT,CASSQSLGMNTEAFF
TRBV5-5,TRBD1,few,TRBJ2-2,TGTGCCAGCAGCTTAAACGGCTGGGGTGGGACAGAATACGCGAACACCGGAGAGCTGTTTTTT,CASSLNGWGGTEYANTGELFF
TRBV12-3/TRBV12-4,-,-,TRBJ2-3,TGTGCCAGCAGTATTAGCACAGATACGCAGTATTTT,CASSISTDTQYF
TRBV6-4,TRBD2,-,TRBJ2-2,TGTGCCAGCAGTGACTCTCCAGGACTAGCTCCCGGGGAGCTGTTTTTT,CASSDSPGLAPGELFF
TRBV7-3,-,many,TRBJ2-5,TGTGCCAGCAGCTTAAATGGACGCGGGGAGACCCAGTACTTC,CASSLNGRGETQYF
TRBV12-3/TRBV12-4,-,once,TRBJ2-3,TGTGCCAGCAGTTTAGGGGACGGGTATAGCACAGATACGCAGTATTTT,CASSLGDGYSTDTQYF
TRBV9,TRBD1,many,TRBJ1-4,TGTGCCAGCAGCGTAGAGACAGGGCGAGAAAAACTGTTTTTT,CASSVETGREKLFF
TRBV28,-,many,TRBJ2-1,TGTGCCAGCAGTTCGGTCTACAATGAGCAGTTCTTC,CASSSVYNEQFF
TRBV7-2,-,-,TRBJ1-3,TGTGCCAGCAGCTTGTTTCAGGCCGCCGATGACACCATATATTTT,CASSLFQAADDTIYF
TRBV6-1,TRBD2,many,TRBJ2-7,TGTGCCATCTTTAAGCGGGAGCAATCCTACGAGCAGTACTTC,CAIFKREQSYEQYF
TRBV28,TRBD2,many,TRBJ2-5,TGTGCCAGCATCAGGGGGCTAGCGGGAGTCGAGACCCAGTACTTC,CASIRGLAGVETQYF
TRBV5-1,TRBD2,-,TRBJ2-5,TGCGCCAGCAGCTGGACTAGCGGGTACCAAGAGACCCAGTACTTC,CASSWTSGYQETQYF
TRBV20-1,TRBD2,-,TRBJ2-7,TGCAGTGCTACCGGACTAGCGGTTACCTACGAGCAGTACTTC,CSATGLAVTYEQYF
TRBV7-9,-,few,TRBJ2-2,TGTGCCAGCAGCTTACTTGCTAGCTCCGGGGAGCTGTTTTTT,CASSLLASSGELFF
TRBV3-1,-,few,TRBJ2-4,TGTGCCAGCAGCAAACACGGGGCAGATAAGCACTTC,CASSKHGADKHF
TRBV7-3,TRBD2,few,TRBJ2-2,TGTGCCAGCAGCTTGGGCCTACTAGCGGGAGATAACACCGGGGAGCTGTTTTTT,CASSLGLLAGDNTGELFF
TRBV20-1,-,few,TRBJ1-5,TGCAGTGCTAGGACAGGTTATCAGCCCCAGCATTTT,CSARTGYQPQHF
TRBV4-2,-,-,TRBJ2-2,TGTGCCAGCAGCCAAGTGACCAACACCGGGGAGCTGTTTTTT,CASSQVTNTGELFF
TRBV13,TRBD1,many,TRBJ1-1,TGTGCCAGCAGCTCAGGGGGACAGGGGAGGACTGAAGCTTTCTTT,CASSSGGQGRTEAFF
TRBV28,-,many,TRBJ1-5,TGTGCCAGCAGTTTATACGGGACGGAGAATCAGCCCCAGCATTTT,CASSLYGTENQPQHF
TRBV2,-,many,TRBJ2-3,TGTGCCAGCAGTGAAATGGTGGGCACAGATACGCAGTATTTT,CASSEMVGTDTQYF
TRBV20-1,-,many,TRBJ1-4,TGCAGTGCTAGATGGGCAGGGAGAGAAAAACTGTTTTTT,CSARWAGREKLFF
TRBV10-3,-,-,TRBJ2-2,TGTGCCGCATCACCGCGGACCGGGGAGCTGTTTTTT,CAASPRTGELFF
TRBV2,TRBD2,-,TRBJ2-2,TGTGCCAGCCAGGGACTAGCGGGAGTTTACACCGGGGAGCTGTTTTTT,CASQGLAGVYTGELFF
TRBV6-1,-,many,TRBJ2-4,TGTGCCAGCAGTATACCTAGCGCCCCTGCCAAAAACATTCAGTACTTC,CASSIPSAPAKNIQYF
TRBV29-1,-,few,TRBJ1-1,TGCAGCGTGGTTGCGAACACTGAAGCTTTCTTT,CSVVANTEAFF
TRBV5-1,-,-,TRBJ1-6,TGCGCCAGCAGCTTGGGGGGAACCAATAATTCACCCCTCCACTTT,CASSLGGTNNSPLHF
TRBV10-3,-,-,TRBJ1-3,TGTGCCATCAGTGAGGGTCAGAGCTCTGGAAACACCATATATTTT,CAISEGQSSGNTIYF
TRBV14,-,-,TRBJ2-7,TGTGCCAGCAGCCAAGGATGGCCGGCCCTCTCCTACGAGCAGTACTTC,CASSQGWPALSYEQYF
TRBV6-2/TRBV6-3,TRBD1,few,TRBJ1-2,TGTGCCAGCAGACCCGGGACAGGACCTTATGGCTACACCTTC,CASRPGTGPYGYTF
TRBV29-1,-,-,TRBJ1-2,TGCAGCGTCGCCTCAACGCGCTACACCTTC,CSVASTRYTF
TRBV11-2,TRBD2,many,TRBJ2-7,TGTGCCACCAGACTAGCCCGCTCCTACGAGCAGTACTTC,CATRLARSYEQYF
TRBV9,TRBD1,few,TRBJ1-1,TGTGCCAGCAGCGTAGCAAGACAGGGAACAGCTTTCTTT,CASSVARQGTAFF
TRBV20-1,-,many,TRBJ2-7,TGCAGTGCTAGAGAGGGCGCGACAGACACCTACGAGCAGTACTTC,CSAREGATDTYEQYF
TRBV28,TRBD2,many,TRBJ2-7,TGTGCCAGCAGTTTACTGGCGGGAGTGGGCTACGAGCAGTACTTC,CASSLLAGVGYEQYF
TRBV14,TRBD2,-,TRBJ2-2,TGTGCCAGCAGCCAAGATCGGGTACTAGCGGGAGTTACCGGGGAGCTGTTTTTT,CASSQDRVLAGVTGELFF
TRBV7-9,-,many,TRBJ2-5,TGTGCCAGCAGCTTAGCTAAGTTTCGGGACCGGGAAGCGGAGACCCAGTACTTC,CASSLAKFRDREAETQYF
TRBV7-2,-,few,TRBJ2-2,TGTGCCAGCAGCTTCCTCCGGTTGGACACCGGGGAGCTGTTTTTT,CASSFLRLDTGELFF
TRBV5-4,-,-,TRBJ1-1,TGTGCCAGCAGCTTGTTGCCTAAGAGGGGGGCGAACACTGAAGCTTTCTTT,CASSLLPKRGANTEAFF
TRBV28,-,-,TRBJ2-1,TGTGCCAGCAGTCAGGGTTCCTACAATGAGCAGTTCTTC,CASSQGSYNEQFF
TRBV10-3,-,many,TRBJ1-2,TGTGCCATCGGGCAAGAAGACAGAGTTGGAGGCTACACCTTC,CAIGQEDRVGGYTF
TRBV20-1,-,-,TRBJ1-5,TGCAGTGCTAGAGATCTCCAGGGGATTCAGCCCCAGCATTTT,CSARDLQGIQPQHF
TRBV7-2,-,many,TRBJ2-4,TGTGCCAGCAGCCTCCGGATGACCTCAAACATTCAGTACTTC,CASSLRMTSNIQYF
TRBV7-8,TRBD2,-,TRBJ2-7,TGTGCCAGCAGCTTAGTCCCAGGCGGGAGTTATTATCAGCAGTACTTC,CASSLVPGGSYYQQYF
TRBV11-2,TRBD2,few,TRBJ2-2,TGTGCCAGCAGCCCGGGGCGGCGGGAGAGCACCGGGGAGCTGTTTTTT,CASSPGRRESTGELFF
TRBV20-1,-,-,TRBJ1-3,TGCAGTGCTAACTCTGTTAGGGACGGTGGAAACACCATATATTTT,CSANSVRDGGNTIYF
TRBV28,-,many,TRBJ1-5,TGTGCCAGCAGCTCCACGGCGTGGAATCAGCCCCAGCATTTT,CASSSTAWNQPQHF
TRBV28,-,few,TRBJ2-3,TGTGCCAGCAAGGCGGGGATTAGCACAGATACGCAGTATTTT,CASKAGISTDTQYF
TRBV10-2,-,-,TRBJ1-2,TGCGCCAGCAGTGAGGCAGGGGAAGGCTATGGCTACACCTTC,CASSEAGEGYGYTF
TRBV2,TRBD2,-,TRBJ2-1,TGCTCAAGGGAGGGCCGAAGCAATGAGCAGTTCTTC,CSREGRSNEQFF
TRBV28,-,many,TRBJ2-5,TGTGCCAGCAGTTTTGTGGGGACGACGAGGGCCCAGTACTTC,CASSFVGTTRAQYF